This T cell receptor (beta chain) was profiled in a study of follicular helper T cells after annual influenza vaccination. Study outcomes and limitations: ICOS-CD38- cTfh most often held earlier Day 7 ICOS+CD38+ clones. Yearly vaccinations repeatedly recalled conserved clonotypes in ICOS+CD38+ cTfh.

The trim removed 4 bases at V and 4 bases at J, leaving 4 bases unmatched. The CDR3 sequence is 13 residues long. The germline gives CDR1 SGHRS, CDR2 YFSETQ. Indicated time point: 2014-2015 season, pre-vaccination. ICOS+CD38+ and ICOS-CD38- fractions were sorted from non-naive CD4+CXCR5+PD-1+ cells. For this clone: Its cognate antigen is unknown.

Clones were sequenced by immunoSEQ multiplex PCR, and TCRdb holds only the in-frame ones, with some missing. The repertoire holds about 27,000 clones, with approximately 80% as singletons. The source was CXCR5+ CD38- circulating T follicular helper cells from blood, collected on the day of influenza vaccination. The subset denotes: circulating Tfh, non-naive CD4+CXCR5+PD-1+ (ICOS+CD38+ or ICOS-CD38-). This chain connects TRBV5-1 to TRBJ1-1; 7 bases map to TRBD1. The receptor was isolated from an adult who received the influenza vaccine. The CDR3 here is CASSEGAGTEAFF. The CDR3 nucleotides read TGCGCCAGCAGCGAGGGGGCTGGCACTGAAGCTTTCTTT.